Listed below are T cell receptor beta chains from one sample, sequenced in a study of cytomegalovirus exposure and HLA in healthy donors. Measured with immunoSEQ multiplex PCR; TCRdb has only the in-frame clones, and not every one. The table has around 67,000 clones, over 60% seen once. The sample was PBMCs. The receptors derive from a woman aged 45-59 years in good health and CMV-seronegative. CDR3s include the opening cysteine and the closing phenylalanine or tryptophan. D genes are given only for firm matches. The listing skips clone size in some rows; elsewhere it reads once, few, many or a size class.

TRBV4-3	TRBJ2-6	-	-	TGCGCCAGCAGCCAAGTTAAGGGGCGAATCTCTGGGGCCAACGTCCTGACTTTC	CASSQVKGRISGANVLTF
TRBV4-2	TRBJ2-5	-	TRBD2	TGTGCCAGCAGCCAAGGAGAATTGGCGGGAGGTAGGGAGACCCAGTACTTC	CASSQGELAGGRETQYF
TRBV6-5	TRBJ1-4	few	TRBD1	TGTGCTACCGGGACAGGGGGAGAAAAACTGTTTTTT	CATGTGGEKLFF
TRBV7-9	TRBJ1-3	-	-	TGTTCCAGCAGCTTAGCGCAGGGCTCTGGAAACACCATATATTTT	CSSSLAQGSGNTIYF
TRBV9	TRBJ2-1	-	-	TGTGCCAGCAGCGTAGGACTAGTCAATGAGCAGTTCTTC	CASSVGLVNEQFF
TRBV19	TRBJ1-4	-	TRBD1	TGTGCCAGTAGTATTCGCCCCAACAGGGGGCGCGGTGAAAAACTGTTTTTT	CASSIRPNRGRGEKLFF
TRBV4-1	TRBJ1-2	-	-	TGCGCCAGCAGCCAAGGGTACGGGGGGTATGGCTATGGCTACACCTTC	CASSQGYGGYGYGYTF
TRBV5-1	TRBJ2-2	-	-	TGCGCCAGCAGCTCCGGACAGAACACCGGGGAGCTGTTTTTT	CASSSGQNTGELFF
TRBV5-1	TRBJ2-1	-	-	TGCGCCAGCAGCTTGGCAATTGGGCTTAGCTCCTACAATGAGCAGTTCTTC	CASSLAIGLSSYNEQFF
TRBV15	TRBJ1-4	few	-	TGTGCCACCAGCAGAGATCCCAGGAATAATGAAAAACTGTTTTTT	CATSRDPRNNEKLFF
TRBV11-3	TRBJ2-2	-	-	TGTGCCAGCAGCTTAGGGTTAGCCGGGGAGCTGTTTTTT	CASSLGLAGELFF
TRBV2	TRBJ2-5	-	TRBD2	TGTGCCAGCAGTATCATAGCGGGAGTGGGGGAGACCCAGTACTTC	CASSIIAGVGETQYF
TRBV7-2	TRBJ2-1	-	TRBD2	TGTGCCAGCAGCTTAGGGCTAGCGGGAGGGCAGGATGAGCAGTTCTTC	CASSLGLAGGQDEQFF
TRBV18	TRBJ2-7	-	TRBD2	TGTGCCAGCTCACCATTCACGGGACTAGCCTTAAGCCACCCATACGAGCAGTACTTC	CASSPFTGLALSHPYEQYF
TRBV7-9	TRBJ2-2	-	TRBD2	TGTGCCAGCACCAGGCCGGGACTAGCGGGGGGCTACACCGGGGAGCTGTTTTTT	CASTRPGLAGGYTGELFF
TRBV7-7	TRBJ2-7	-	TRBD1	TGTGCTAGCAGCCAAACGACAGGGTCCTACGAGCAGTACTTC	CASSQTTGSYEQYF
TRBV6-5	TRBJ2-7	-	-	TGTGCCAGCAGTTACTTGGGCTCCCCCCACGAGCAGTACTTC	CASSYLGSPHEQYF
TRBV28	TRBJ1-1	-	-	TGTGCCAGCAAACCGAGTTCCACTGAAGCTTTCTTT	CASKPSSTEAFF
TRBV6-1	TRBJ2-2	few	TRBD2	TGTGCCAGCAGTGAGGCGGGAGGGTACACCGGGGAGCTGTTTTTT	CASSEAGGYTGELFF
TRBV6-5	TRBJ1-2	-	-	TGTGCCAGCAGTTACTCCGGACACCTCTATGGCTACACCTTC	CASSYSGHLYGYTF
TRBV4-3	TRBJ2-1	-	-	TGCGCCAGCAGCCAAGGTCCGAGGGGCAGCCCGGGGGATGAGCAGTTCTTC	CASSQGPRGSPGDEQFF
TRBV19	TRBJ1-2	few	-	TGTGCCAGTAGTATAGGCGGGGCTGGCTACACCTTC	CASSIGGAGYTF
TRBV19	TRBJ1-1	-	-	TGTGCCAGCAACCCCCTCGGGGGTCGGGATACTGAAGCTTTCTTT	CASNPLGGRDTEAFF
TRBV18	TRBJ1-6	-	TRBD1	TGTGCCAGCTCACCACACAGGGGGTTTGATTCACCCCTCCACTTT	CASSPHRGFDSPLHF
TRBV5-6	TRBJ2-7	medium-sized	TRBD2	TGTGCCAGCAGCTTGACTAGCGTGTACGAGCAGTACTTC	CASSLTSVYEQYF
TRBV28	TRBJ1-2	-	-	TGTGCCAGCAGTTTAGACACCTATGGCTACACCTTC	CASSLDTYGYTF
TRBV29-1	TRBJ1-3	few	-	TGCAGCGTCCTGAGCTCTGGAAACACCATATATTTT	CSVLSSGNTIYF
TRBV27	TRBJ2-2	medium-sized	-	TGTGCCAGCAGTTTACGGGGTTCGAACACCGGGGAGCTGTTTTTT	CASSLRGSNTGELFF